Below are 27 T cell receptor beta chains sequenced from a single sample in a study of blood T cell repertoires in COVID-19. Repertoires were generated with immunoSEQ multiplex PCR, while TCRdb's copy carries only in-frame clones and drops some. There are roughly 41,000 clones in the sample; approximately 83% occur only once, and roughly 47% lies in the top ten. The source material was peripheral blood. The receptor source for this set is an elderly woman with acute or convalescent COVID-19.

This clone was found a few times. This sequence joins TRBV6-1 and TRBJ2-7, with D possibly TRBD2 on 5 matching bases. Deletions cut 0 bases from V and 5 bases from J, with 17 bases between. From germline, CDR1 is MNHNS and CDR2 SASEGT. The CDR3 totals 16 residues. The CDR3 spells CASSEAGRPGIDEQYF. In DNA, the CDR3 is TGTGCCAGCAGTGAAGCCGGGCGGCCGGGGATAGACGAGCAGTACTTC.

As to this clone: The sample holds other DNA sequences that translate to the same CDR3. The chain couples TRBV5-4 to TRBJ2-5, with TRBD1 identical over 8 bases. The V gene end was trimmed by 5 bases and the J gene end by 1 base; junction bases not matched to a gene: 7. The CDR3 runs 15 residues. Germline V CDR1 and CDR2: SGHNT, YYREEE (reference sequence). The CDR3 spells CASSFDRGFQETQYF. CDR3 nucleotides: TGTGCCAGCAGTTTTGACAGGGGCTTCCAAGAGACCCAGTACTTC.

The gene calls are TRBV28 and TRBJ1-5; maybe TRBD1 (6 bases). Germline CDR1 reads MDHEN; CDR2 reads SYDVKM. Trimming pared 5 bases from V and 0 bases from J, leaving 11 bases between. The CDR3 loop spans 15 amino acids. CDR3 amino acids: CASSPGTHSNQPQHF. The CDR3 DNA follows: TGTGCCAGCAGTCCCGGGACACATAGCAATCAGCCCCAGCATTTT.

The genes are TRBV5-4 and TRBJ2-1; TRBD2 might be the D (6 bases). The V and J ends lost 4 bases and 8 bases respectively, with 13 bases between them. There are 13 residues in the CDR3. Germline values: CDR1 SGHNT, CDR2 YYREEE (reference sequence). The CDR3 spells CASSQEWGDEQFF. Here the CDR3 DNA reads TGTGCCAGCAGCCAGGAATGGGGGGATGAGCAGTTCTTC. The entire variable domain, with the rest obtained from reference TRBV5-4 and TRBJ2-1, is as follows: ETGVTQSPTHLIKTRGQQVTLRCSSQSGHNTVSWYQQALGQGPQFIFQYYREEENGRGNFPPRFSGLQFPNYSSELNVNALELDDSALYLCASSQEWGDEQFFGPGTRLTVL.

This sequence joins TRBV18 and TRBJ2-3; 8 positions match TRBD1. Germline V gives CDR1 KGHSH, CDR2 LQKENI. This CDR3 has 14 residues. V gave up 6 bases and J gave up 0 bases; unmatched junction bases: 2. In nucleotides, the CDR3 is TGTGCCAGCTCCGGACAGGGTAGCACAGATACGCAGTATTTT. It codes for CASSGQGSTDTQYF.

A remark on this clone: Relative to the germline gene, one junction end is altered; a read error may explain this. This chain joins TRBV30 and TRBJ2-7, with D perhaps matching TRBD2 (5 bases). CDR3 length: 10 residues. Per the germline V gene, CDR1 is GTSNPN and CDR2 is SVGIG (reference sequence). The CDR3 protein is CAWSQSGHSF. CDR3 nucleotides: TGTGCCTGGAGTCAAAGCGGCCACTCTTTC.

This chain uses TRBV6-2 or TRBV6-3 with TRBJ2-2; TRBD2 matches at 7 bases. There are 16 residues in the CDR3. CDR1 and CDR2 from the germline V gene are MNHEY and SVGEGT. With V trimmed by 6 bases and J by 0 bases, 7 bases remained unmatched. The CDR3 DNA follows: TGTGCCAGCAGCCTCCACCTAGCGGCGAACACCGGGGAGCTGTTTTTT. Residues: CASSLHLAANTGELFF.

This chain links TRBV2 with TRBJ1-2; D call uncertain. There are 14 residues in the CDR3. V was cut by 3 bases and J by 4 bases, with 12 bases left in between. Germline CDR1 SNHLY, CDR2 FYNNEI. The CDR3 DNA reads TGTGCCAGCAGTGACCACTCAACCGTCTATGGCTACACCTTC. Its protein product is CASSDHSTVYGYTF.

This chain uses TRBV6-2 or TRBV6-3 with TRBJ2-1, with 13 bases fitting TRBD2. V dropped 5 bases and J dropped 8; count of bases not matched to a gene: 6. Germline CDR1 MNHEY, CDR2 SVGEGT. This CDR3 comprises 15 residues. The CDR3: CASSPGLAGVYEQFF. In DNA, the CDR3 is TGTGCCAGCAGTCCCGGACTAGCGGGGGTCTATGAGCAGTTCTTC.

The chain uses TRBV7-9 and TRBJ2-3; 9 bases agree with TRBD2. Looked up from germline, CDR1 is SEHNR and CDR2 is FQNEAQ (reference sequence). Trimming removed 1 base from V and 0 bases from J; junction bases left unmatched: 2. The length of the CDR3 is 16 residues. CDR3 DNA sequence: TGTGCCAGCAGCTTAGGGCGGGGGGGCAGCACAGATACGCAGTATTTT. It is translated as CASSLGRGGSTDTQYF.

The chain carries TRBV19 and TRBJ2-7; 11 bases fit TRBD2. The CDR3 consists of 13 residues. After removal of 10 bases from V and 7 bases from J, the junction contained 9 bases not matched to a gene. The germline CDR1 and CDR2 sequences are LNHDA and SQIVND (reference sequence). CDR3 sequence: CATKTSGAREQYF. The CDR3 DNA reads TGTGCCACTAAGACTAGCGGGGCACGGGAGCAGTACTTC.

This CDR3 is CATCRGRGSTDTQYF. The CDR3 DNA is TGTGCCACCTGTCGAGGCAGGGGGAGCACAGATACGCAGTATTTT. V is TRBV24-1 and J is TRBJ2-3; 7 bases fit TRBD1. Germline V gives CDR1 KGHDR, CDR2 SFDVKD. The CDR3 is made up of 15 amino acids. V trimming: 9 bases; J trimming: 0 bases; junction bases outside the gene matches: 8.

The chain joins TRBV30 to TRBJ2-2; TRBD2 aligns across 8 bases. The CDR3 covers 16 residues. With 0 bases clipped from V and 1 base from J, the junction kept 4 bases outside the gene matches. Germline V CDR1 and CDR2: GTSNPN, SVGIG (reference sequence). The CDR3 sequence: CAWSVYLAGNTGELFF. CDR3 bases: TGTGCCTGGAGTGTATATCTAGCGGGGAACACCGGGGAGCTGTTTTTT.

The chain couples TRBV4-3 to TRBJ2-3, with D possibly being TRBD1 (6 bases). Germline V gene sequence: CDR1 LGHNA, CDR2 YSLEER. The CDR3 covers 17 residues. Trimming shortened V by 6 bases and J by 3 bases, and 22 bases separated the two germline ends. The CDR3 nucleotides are TGCGCCAGCAGTAAGCAGTTGGGGGCGGATGCAACAGATACGCAGTATTTT. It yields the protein CASSKQLGADATDTQYF.

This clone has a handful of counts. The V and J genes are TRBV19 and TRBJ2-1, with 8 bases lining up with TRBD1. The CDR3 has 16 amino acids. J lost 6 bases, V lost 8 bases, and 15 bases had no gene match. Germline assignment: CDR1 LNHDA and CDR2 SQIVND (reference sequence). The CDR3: CASRTQYRGNSNEQFF. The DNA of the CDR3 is TGTGCCAGTCGTACCCAATACAGGGGGAACTCCAATGAGCAGTTCTTC.

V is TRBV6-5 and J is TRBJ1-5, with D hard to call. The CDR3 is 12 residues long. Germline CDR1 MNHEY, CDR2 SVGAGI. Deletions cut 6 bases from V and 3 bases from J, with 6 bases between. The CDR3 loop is CASRSPNQPQHF. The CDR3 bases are TGTGCCAGCAGGAGTCCCAATCAGCCCCAGCATTTT.

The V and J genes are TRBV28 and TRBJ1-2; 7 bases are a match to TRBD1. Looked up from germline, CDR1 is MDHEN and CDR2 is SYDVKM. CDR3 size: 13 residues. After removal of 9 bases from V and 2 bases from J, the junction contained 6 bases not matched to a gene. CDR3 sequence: CASHRGLNYGYTF. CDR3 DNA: TGTGCCAGTCACAGGGGTCTCAACTATGGCTACACCTTC.

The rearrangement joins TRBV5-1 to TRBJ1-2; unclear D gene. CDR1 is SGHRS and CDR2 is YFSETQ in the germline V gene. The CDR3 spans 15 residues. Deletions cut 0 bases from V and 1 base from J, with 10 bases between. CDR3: CASSLGQTLNYGYTF. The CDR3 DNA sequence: TGCGCCAGCAGCTTGGGGCAAACCCTTAACTATGGCTACACCTTC.

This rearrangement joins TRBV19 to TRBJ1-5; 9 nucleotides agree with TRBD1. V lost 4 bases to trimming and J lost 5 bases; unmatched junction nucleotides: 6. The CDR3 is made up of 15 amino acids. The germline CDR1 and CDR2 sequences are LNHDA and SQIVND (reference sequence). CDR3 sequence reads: CASSTGQGRYQPQHF. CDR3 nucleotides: TGTGCCAGTAGTACTGGACAGGGGCGATATCAGCCCCAGCATTTT. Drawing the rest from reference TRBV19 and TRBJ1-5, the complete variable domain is DGGITQSPKYLFRKEGQNVTLSCEQNLNHDAMYWYRQDPGQGLRLIYYSQIVNDFQKGDIAEGYSVSREKKESFPLTVTSAQKNPTAFYLCASSTGQGRYQPQHFGDGTRLSIL.

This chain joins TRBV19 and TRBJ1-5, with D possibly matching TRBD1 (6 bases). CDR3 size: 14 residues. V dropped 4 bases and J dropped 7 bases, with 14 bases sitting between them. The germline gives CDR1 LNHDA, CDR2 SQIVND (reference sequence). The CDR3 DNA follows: TGTGCCAGTAGTACACAGGGAAACCAGCAGCCCCAGCATTTT. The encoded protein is CASSTQGNQQPQHF.

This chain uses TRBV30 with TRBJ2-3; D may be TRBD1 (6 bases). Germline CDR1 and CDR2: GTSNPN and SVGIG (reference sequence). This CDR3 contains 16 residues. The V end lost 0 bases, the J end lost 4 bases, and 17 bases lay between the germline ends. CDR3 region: CAWSVTPGHRADTQYF. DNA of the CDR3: TGTGCCTGGAGTGTCACGCCGGGACATCGGGCAGATACGCAGTATTTT.

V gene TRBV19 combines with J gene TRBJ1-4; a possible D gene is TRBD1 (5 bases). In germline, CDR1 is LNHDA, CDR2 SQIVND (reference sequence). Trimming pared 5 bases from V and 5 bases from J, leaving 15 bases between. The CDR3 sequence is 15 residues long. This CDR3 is CASSLGTLENEKLFF. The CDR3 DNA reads TGTGCCAGTAGTTTAGGGACTCTCGAGAATGAAAAACTGTTTTTT. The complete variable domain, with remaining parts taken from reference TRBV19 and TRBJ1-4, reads DGGITQSPKYLFRKEGQNVTLSCEQNLNHDAMYWYRQDPGQGLRLIYYSQIVNDFQKGDIAEGYSVSREKKESFPLTVTSAQKNPTAFYLCASSLGTLENEKLFFGSGTQLSVL.

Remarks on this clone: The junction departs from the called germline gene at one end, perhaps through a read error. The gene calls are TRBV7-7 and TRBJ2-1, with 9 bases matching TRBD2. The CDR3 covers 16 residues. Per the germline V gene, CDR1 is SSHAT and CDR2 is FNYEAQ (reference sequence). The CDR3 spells CASSPSAAGGNGEQFF. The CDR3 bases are TGTGCTAGCAGCCCGAGCGCAGCGGGGGGTAACGGTGAGCAGTTCTTC.

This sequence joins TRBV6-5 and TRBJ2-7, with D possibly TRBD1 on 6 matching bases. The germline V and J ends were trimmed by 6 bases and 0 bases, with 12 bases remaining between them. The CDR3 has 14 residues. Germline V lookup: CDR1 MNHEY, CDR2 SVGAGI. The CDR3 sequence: CASSGDRSSYEQYF. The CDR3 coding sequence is TGTGCCAGCAGCGGCGACAGGAGCTCCTACGAGCAGTACTTC.

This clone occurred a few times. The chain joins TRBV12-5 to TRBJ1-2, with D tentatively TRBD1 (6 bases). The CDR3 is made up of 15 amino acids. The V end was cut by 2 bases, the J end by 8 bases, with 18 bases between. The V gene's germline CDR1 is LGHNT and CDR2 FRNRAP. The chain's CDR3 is CASGLNRVGVIGYTF. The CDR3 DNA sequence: TGTGCTAGTGGTTTGAACAGGGTGGGGGTAATCGGCTACACCTTC.

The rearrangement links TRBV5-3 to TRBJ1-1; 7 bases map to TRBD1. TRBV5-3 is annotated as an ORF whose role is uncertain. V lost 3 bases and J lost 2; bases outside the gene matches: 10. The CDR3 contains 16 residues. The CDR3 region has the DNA TGTGCCAGAAGCTCCCCGGGACAGCTATTCAACACTGAAGCTTTCTTT. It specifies CARSSPGQLFNTEAFF.

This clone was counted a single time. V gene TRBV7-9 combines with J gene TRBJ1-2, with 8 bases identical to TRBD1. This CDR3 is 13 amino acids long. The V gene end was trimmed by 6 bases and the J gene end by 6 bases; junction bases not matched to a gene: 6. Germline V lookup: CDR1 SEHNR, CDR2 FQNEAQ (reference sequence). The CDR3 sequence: CASSGTGRNGYTF. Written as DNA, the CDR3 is TGTGCCAGCAGTGGGACAGGACGGAATGGCTACACCTTC.